This T cell receptor (beta chain) was captured by sequencing in a study of T cell responses to AZD1222 COVID-19 vaccine. The overall study: Second-dose schedules of about 4 or about 12 weeks were combined. Regarding the study as a whole: Donors were largely white British and mainly female; clonal diversity was possibly underestimated. The study reported that nearly half of spike-specific TCRs target unmutated variant regions. Spike as a whole was targeted by vaccine-associated CD4 TCRs, dominant at 160-218 and 743-854.

Details on this clone: Its specificity is unknown.

The method was immunoSEQ multiplex PCR; TCRdb's version includes in-frame clones alone and lacks a portion of them. The data hold some 130,000 clones, with 90% observed a single time. Germline V CDR1 and CDR2: LNHDA, SQIVND (reference sequence). The ends were cut back, 0 bases at V and 3 bases at J, with 9 bases in the middle. The CDR3 runs 15 residues. The material was peripheral blood, obtained on day 0 of AZD1222 vaccination. The origin of this receptor is an adult in good health. The chain has TRBV19 and TRBJ2-1, with D perhaps matching TRBD1 (5 bases). CDR3 amino acids: CASSIEGVVYNEQFF. The CDR3 DNA sequence: TGTGCCAGTAGTATAGAAGGGGTAGTCTACAATGAGCAGTTCTTC.